What follows is one T cell receptor (beta chain) and its context. This sample was included in a study of blood T cell repertoires in COVID-19. Trimming pared 5 bases from V and 5 bases from J, leaving 15 bases between. The CDR3 runs 14 residues. Germline loops: CDR1 MNHEY, CDR2 SVGAGI. Sequencing used immunoSEQ multiplex PCR; TCRdb keeps in-frame clones, though not all of them. The sample holds over 250,000 clones, approximately 78% seen once. The material sequenced was PBMCs or T cells enriched from blood (not recorded which). The J gene is TRBJ2-5, the V gene TRBV6-5; possibly TRBD1 for D (5 bases). The clonotype was recovered from a man aged 40-49 years who had been exposed to COVID-19. The CDR3: CASSPTGVRETQYF. DNA for the CDR3: TGTGCCAGCAGTCCTACAGGCGTTCGGGAGACCCAGTACTTC.